The clone carrying this T cell receptor beta chain was observed a single time. Its specificity is not known. The sample's time point: recipient sample about 28 days before transplant, after cytoreduction. Blood collection times were about day -28 and days 30, 100, 180 posttransplant. This record comes from a study of T cell clonotyping in hematopoietic cell transplantation. Study overall: Recipient samples before transplant were obtained post-cytoreduction. Study-level points and caveats: Graft donor and pretransplant recipient Inverse Simpson Index values predicted broader posttransplant TCR diversity. Without cell sorting, CD4 versus CD8 contributions remain unresolved.

Germline V gene lookup returns CDR1 SNHLY and CDR2 FYNNEI. Trimming took off 7 bases at V and 5 bases at J, with 14 bases between the two ends. The CDR3 loop spans 13 amino acids. Libraries were prepared by immunoSEQ multiplex PCR; TCRdb keeps only in-frame clonotypes and omits some of them. Of about 27,000 clones detected, 60% to 80% appear once; the ten largest clones hold approximately 6.2%. The sample in question was peripheral blood mononuclear cells, obtained before stem cell transplant. The rearrangement joins TRBV2 to TRBJ2-5; D is unresolved. The receptor comes from a man aged 45-65 years with myelodysplastic syndrome. Some clones in this sample may be carry-over from other donors' samples. The CDR3 protein is CASTPQPVETQYF. The CDR3 DNA reads as TGTGCCAGCACTCCGCAGCCGGTGGAGACCCAGTACTTC.